One and the same sample provided the 7 T cell receptor beta chains below, sequenced in a study of blood T cell repertoires in COVID-19. The data were produced by immunoSEQ multiplex PCR, yet TCRdb's version contains in-frame clones alone and is incomplete. This sample has 54,000 or so clones, with around four fifths found just once. The sample consisted of peripheral blood. These receptors were taken from a woman older than 75 with acute or convalescent COVID-19.

This chain links TRBV6-5 with TRBJ2-6; D not certain. Germline assignment: CDR1 MNHEY and CDR2 SVGAGI. The CDR3 totals 13 residues. Trimming took off 6 bases at V and 3 bases at J, with 6 bases between the two ends. CDR3 protein: CASRSIGANVLTF. CDR3 nucleotides: TGTGCCAGCAGATCTATTGGGGCCAACGTCCTGACTTTC.

This rearrangement joins TRBV3-1 (or the pseudogene TRBV3-2) to TRBJ2-7, with 7 bases aligning to TRBD2. V lost 4 bases and J lost 3; bases outside the gene matches: 9. Germline V gives CDR1 LGHDT, CDR2 YNNKEL (reference sequence). The CDR3 loop spans 15 amino acids. Here the CDR3 DNA reads TGTGCCAGCAGCCTGGGACTACTATTCTACTACGAGCAGTACTTC. Its protein is CASSLGLLFYYEQYF.

This clone appeared once. The rearrangement uses TRBV5-1 and TRBJ2-1; 12 nucleotides agree with TRBD1. J gave up 7 bases and V 4 bases, and 9 bases lay outside the gene matches. CDR3 size: 16 residues. Germline-derived CDR1 and CDR2 are SGHRS and YFSETQ. The CDR3 sequence: CASSRSGTGGFNEQFF. The CDR3 DNA reads as TGCGCCAGCAGCCGCTCAGGGACAGGGGGCTTTAATGAGCAGTTCTTC.

The chain links TRBV3-1 (or the pseudogene TRBV3-2) to TRBJ2-7, with 11 bases identical to TRBD2. Germline trimming cut 0 bases from V and 2 bases from J; bases unmatched to any gene: 12. The CDR3 sequence is 19 residues long. The germline CDR1 and CDR2 sequences are LGHDT and YNNKEL (reference sequence). CDR3 DNA sequence: TGTGCCAGCAGCCAAGATCTGAAAAGTAGCGGGAGGGCAACCTACGAGCAGTACTTC. The encoded protein is CASSQDLKSSGRATYEQYF.

The chain carries TRBV27 and TRBJ2-7; 10 nucleotides match TRBD2. The CDR3 has 15 residues. Germline-derived CDR1 and CDR2 are MNHEY and SMNVEV (reference sequence). V was clipped by 4 bases and J by 2 bases; unmatched bases: 5. CDR3 in DNA: TGTGCCAGCAGTTCCCCACTAGCGGGGACCTACGAGCAGTACTTC. Translation: CASSSPLAGTYEQYF.

The V and J genes are TRBV29-1 and TRBJ1-1; the match to TRBD1 covers 8 bases. CDR1 is SQVTM and CDR2 is ANQGSEA in the germline V gene. V trimming: 4 bases; J trimming: 5 bases; junction bases outside the gene matches: 9. CDR3 size: 14 residues. CDR3 sequence reads: CSVGRGRDTTEAFF. For the CDR3, the DNA is TGCAGCGTTGGCAGGGGGCGAGACACAACTGAAGCTTTCTTT.

J is TRBJ2-5 and V is TRBV27, with 10 bases aligning to TRBD2. This CDR3 is 15 amino acids long. The J segment lost 3 bases and the V segment lost 5 bases, leaving 6 bases of the junction unmatched. The germline CDR1 and CDR2 sequences are MNHEY and SMNVEV (reference sequence). The CDR3 coding sequence is TGTGCCAGCAGTCCCCTAGCGGGGGTCAAAGAGACCCAGTACTTC. Translation: CASSPLAGVKETQYF.